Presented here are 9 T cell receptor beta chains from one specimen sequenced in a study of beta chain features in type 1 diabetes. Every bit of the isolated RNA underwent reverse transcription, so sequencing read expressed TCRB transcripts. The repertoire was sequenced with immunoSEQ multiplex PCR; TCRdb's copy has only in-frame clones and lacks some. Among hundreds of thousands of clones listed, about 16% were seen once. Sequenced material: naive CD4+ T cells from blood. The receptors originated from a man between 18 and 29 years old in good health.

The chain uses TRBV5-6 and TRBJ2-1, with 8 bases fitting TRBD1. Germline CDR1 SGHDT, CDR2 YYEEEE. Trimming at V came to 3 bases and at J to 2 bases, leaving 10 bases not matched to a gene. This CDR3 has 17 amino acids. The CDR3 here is CASSSKTGAVTYNEQFF. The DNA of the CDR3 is TGTGCCAGCAGCTCAAAGACAGGGGCTGTAACCTACAATGAGCAGTTCTTC.

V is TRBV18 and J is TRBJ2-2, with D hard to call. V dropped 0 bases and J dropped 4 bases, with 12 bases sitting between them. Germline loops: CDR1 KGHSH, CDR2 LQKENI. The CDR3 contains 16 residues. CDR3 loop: CASSPPSLGVTGELFF. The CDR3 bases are TGTGCCAGCTCACCACCCTCTCTAGGAGTCACCGGGGAGCTGTTTTTT. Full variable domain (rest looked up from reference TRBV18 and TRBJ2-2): NAGVMQNPRHLVRRRGQEARLRCSPMKGHSHVYWYRQLPEEGLKFMVYLQKENIIDESGMPKERFSAEFPKEGPSILRIQQVVRGDSAAYFCASSPPSLGVTGELFFGEGSRLTVL.

CDR3 in DNA: TGTGCCAGCAGTTACAGGACTGAAGCTTTCTTT. It yields the protein CASSYRTEAFF. The rearrangement joins TRBV6-5 to TRBJ1-1; D not resolved. Per the germline V gene, CDR1 is MNHEY and CDR2 is SVGAGI. V was trimmed by 2 bases and J by 5 bases, leaving 3 bases between them. There are 11 residues in the CDR3.

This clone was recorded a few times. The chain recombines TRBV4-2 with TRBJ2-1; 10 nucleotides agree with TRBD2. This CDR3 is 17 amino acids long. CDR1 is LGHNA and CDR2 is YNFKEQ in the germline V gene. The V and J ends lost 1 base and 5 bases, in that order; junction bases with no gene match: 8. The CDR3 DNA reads TGTGCCAGCAGCCAAGCTAGCGGGAGAGGTAGAGACAATGAGCAGTTCTTC. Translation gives CASSQASGRGRDNEQFF.

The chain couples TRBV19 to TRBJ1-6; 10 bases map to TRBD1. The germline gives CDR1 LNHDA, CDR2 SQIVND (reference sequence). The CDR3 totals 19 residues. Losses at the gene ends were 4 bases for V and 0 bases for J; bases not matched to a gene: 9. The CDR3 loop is CASSRSGTGVSSYNSPLHF. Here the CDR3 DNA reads TGTGCCAGTAGTAGGTCCGGGACAGGGGTGAGCTCCTATAATTCACCCCTCCACTTT.

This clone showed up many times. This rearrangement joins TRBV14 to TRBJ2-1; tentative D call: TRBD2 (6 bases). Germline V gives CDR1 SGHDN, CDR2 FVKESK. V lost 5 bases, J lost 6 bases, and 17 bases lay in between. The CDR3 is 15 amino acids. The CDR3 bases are TGTGCCAGCAGCTATCTGCGGGATCATCCCAATGAGCAGTTCTTC. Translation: CASSYLRDHPNEQFF.

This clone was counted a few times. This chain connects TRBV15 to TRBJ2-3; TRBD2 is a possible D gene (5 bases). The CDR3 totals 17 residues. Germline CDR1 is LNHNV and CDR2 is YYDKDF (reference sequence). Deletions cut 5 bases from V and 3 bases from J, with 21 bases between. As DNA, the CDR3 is TGTGCCACCAGCTCTTCGCGGGTGTTGGTTGGGACAGATACGCAGTATTTT. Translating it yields CATSSSRVLVGTDTQYF.

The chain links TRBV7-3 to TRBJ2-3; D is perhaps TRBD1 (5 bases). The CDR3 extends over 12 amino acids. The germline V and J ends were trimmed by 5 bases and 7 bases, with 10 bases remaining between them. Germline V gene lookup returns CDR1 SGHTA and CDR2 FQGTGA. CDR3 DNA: TGTGCCAGCAGCCCCGACAGAAATACGCAGTATTTT. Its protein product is CASSPDRNTQYF.

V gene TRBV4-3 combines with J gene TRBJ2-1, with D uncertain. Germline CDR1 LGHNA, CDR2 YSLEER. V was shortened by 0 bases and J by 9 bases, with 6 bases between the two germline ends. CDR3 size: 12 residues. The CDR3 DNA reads TGCGCCAGCAGCCAAGATGGCCTTGAGCAGTTCTTC. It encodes CASSQDGLEQFF.